This T cell receptor (beta chain) was captured by sequencing in a study of blood T cell repertoires in COVID-19. Profiling relied on immunoSEQ multiplex PCR, and the TCRdb table lists in-frame clones only, not all of them. Among some 200,000 clones listed, around 82% were seen once. V was shortened by 0 bases and J by 4 bases, with 9 bases between the two germline ends. The CDR3 is made up of 14 amino acids. Germline V CDR1 and CDR2: SGHRS, YFSETQ. The receptor comes from a human donor with acute or convalescent COVID-19. The donor label of this sample is uncertain. Specimen: peripheral blood. This rearrangement joins TRBV5-1 to TRBJ2-3; D may be TRBD2 (6 bases). The CDR3 region has the DNA TGCGCCAGCAGCTTGGCGGGAGAGGCAGATACGCAGTATTTT. It specifies CASSLAGEADTQYF.